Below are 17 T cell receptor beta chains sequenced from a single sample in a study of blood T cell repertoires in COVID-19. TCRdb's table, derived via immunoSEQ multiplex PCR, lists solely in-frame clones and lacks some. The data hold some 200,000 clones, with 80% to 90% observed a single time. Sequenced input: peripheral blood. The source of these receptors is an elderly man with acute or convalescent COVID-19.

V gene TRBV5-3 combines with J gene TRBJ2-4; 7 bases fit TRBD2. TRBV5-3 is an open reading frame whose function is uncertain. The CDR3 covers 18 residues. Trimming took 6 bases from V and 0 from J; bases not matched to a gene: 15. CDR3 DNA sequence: TGTGCCAGAACCGCGGGTGGCGGGAGCATCCTAGCCAAAAACATTCAGTACTTC. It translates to CARTAGGGSILAKNIQYF.

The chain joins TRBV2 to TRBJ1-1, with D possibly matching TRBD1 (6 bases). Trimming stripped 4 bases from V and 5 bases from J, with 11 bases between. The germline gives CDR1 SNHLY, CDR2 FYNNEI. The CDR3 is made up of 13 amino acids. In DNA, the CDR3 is TGTGCCAGCAGTGTAAGGGGGGGGACTGAAGCTTTCTTT. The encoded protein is CASSVRGGTEAFF.

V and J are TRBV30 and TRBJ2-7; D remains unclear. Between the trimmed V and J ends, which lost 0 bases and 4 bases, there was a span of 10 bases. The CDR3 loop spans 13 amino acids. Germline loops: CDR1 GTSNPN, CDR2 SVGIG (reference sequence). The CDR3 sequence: CAWSVPNPYEQYF. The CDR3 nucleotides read TGTGCCTGGAGTGTTCCTAATCCTTACGAGCAGTACTTC. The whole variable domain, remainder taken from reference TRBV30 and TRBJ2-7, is SQTIHQWPATLVQPVGSPLSLECTVEGTSNPNLYWYRQAAGRGLQLLFYSVGIGQISSEVPQNLSASRPQDRQFILSSKKLLLSDSGFYLCAWSVPNPYEQYFGPGTRLTVT.

The DNA for the CDR3 is TGCGCCAGCAGTTTCACAGGGAGTACCACTGAAGCTTTCTTT. Translation gives CASSFTGSTTEAFF. V is TRBV5-1 and J is TRBJ1-1, with a possible D match to TRBD1 (6 bases). The CDR3 is 14 residues long. Germline CDR1 reads SGHRS; CDR2 reads YFSETQ. Trimming cost V 5 bases and J 4 bases, with 15 bases left between them. The full variable domain, its missing parts supplied by reference TRBV5-1 and TRBJ1-1, is KAGVTQTPRYLIKTRGQQVTLSCSPISGHRSVSWYQQTPGQGLQFLFEYFSETQRNKGNFPGRFSGRQFSNSRSEMNVSTLELGDSALYLCASSFTGSTTEAFFGQGTRLTVV.

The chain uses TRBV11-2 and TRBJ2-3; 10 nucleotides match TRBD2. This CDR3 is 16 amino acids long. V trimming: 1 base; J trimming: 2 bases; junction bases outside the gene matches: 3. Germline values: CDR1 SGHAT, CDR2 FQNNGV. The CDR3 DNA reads TGTGCCAGCAGCTTAGGTGGACTAGCGGCCACAGATACGCAGTATTTT. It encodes CASSLGGLAATDTQYF.

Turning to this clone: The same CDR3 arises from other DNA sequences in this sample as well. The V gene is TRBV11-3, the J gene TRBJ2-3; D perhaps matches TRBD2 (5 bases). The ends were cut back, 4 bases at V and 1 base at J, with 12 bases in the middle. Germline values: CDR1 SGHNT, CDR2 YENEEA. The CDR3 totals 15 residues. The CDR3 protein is CASSSTGDGTDTQYF. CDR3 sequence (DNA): TGTGCCAGCAGCTCCACCGGGGATGGCACAGATACGCAGTATTTT.

CDR3 DNA: TGTGCAAGTCGCCGGGTACGTAGCTACACCTTC. This sequence encodes CASRRVRSYTF. V gene TRBV12-2 combines with J gene TRBJ1-2. TRBV12-2 is a pseudogene. The CDR3 consists of 11 residues.

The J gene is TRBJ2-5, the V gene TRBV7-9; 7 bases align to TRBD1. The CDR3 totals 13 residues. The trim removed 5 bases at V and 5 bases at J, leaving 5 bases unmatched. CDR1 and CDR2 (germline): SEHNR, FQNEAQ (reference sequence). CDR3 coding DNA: TGTGCCAGCAGCCGACAGGGTCTGGAGACCCAGTACTTC. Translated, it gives CASSRQGLETQYF.

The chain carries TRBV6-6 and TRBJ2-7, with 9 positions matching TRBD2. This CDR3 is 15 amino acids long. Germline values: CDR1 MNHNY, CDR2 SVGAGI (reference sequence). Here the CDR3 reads CASSPTGTSSHEQYV. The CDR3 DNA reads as TGTGCCAGCAGCCCGACGGGGACTAGCTCCCACGAGCAGTACGTC.

The CDR3 nucleotides read TGTGCCAGCACGAAAATTACGGGAGCGGCCTACAATGAGCAGTTCTTC. This sequence encodes CASTKITGAAYNEQFF. This chain uses TRBV2 with TRBJ2-1, with a possible D match to TRBD2 (6 bases). Germline loops: CDR1 SNHLY, CDR2 FYNNEI. Trimming took off 7 bases at V and 2 bases at J, with 18 bases between the two ends. The CDR3 consists of 16 residues.

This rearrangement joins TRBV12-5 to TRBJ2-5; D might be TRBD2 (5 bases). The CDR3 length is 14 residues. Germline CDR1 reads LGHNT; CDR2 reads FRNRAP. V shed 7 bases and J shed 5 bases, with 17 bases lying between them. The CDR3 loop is CASAPTGGIETQYF. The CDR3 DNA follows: TGTGCTAGTGCCCCAACCGGAGGAATCGAGACCCAGTACTTC.

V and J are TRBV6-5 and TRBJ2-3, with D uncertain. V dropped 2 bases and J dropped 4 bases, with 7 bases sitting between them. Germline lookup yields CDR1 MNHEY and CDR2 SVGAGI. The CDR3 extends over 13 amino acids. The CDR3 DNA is TGTGCCAGCAGTTACGACATTGCAGATACGCAGTATTTT. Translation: CASSYDIADTQYF.

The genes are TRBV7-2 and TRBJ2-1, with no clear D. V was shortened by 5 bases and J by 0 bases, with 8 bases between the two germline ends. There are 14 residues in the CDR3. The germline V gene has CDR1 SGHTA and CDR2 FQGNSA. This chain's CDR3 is CASSAQNSYNEQFF. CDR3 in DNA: TGTGCCAGCAGCGCACAAAACTCCTACAATGAGCAGTTCTTC.

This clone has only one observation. The chain's CDR3 is CASSSGGSGNTIYF. CDR3 nucleotides: TGTGCCAGCAGTTCCGGGGGTTCCGGAAACACCATATATTTT. This chain uses TRBV28 with TRBJ1-3; D perhaps matches TRBD1 (5 bases). CDR3 length equals 14 residues. Germline values: CDR1 MDHEN, CDR2 SYDVKM. Trimming left V 4 bases short and J 4 bases short, with 11 bases between.

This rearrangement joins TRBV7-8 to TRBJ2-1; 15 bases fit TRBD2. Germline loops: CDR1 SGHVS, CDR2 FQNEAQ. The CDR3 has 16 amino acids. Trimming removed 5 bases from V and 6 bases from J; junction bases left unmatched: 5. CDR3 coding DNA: TGTGCCAGCAGCGGTCGGACTAGCGGGAGGGTCAATGAGCAGTTCTTC. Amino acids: CASSGRTSGRVNEQFF.

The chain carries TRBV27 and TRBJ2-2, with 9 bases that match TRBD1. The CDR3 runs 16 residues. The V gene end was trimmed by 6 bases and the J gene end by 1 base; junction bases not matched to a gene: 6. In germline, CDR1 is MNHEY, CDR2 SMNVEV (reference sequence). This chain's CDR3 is CASRREGQGNTGELFF. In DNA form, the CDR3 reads TGTGCCAGCAGGAGAGAGGGACAGGGGAACACCGGGGAGCTGTTTTTT.

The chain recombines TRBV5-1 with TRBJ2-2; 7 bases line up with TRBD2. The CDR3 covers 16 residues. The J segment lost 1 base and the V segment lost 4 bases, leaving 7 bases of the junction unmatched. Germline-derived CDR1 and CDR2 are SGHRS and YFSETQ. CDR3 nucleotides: TGCGCCAGCAGCCGACTAACTAGCGAGAACACCGGGGAGCTGTTTTTT. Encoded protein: CASSRLTSENTGELFF.